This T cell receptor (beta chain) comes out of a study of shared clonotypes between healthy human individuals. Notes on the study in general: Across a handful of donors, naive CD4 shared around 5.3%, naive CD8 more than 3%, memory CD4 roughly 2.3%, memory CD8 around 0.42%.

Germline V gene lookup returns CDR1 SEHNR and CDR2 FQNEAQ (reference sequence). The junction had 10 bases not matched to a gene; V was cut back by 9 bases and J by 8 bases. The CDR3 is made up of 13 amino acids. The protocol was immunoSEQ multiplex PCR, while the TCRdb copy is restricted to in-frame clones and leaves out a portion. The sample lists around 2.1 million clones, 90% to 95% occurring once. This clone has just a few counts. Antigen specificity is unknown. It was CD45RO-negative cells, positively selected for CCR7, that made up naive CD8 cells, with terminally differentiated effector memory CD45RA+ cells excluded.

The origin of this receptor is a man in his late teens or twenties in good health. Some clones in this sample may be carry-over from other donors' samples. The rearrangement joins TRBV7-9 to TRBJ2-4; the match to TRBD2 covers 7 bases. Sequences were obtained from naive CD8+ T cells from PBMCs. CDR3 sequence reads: CASQPDAGDIQYF. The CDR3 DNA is TGTGCCAGTCAACCCGACGCGGGGGACATTCAGTACTTC. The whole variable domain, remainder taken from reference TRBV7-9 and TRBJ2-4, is DTGVSQNPRHKITKRGQNVTFRCDPISEHNRLYWYRQTLGQGPEFLTYFQNEAQLEKSRLLSDRFSAERPKGSFSTLEIQRTEQGDSAMYLCASQPDAGDIQYFGAGTRLSVL.